A single sample gave rise to the 20 T cell receptor beta chains below, sequenced in a study of molecular identifiers for immune sequencing clone quantification (dated by TCRdb to the late 2010s). Libraries were prepared through PCR. This sample was sequenced with an Illumina HiSeq 4000. TCRdb redid the processing of the public reads, applying fastp at Q25 and MiXCR, and retained in-frame beta chains. Under each unique CDR3 protein, matching rows form one entry showing the most common genes and DNA. Within this sample are 350,000 or so distinct CDR3 sequences, with around a fifth of them counted one time only. Of the sample, about 0.79% is held by the ten largest clones. What was sequenced was naive CD8+ T cells from blood, with Jurkat cell RNA spiked in. Explained via the paper, the cell subset or site label denotes: FACS-sorted CD8+CD4-CCR7+CD45RA+ naive T cells. The receptors come from a human donor in good health. Some libraries in this study had Jurkat cell RNA spiked in.

V gene TRBV7-9 combines with J gene TRBJ1-3; D is perhaps TRBD1 (5 bases). The V end lost 6 bases, the J end lost 0 bases, and 18 bases lay between the germline ends. This CDR3 region has 17 residues. Germline V gives CDR1 SEHNR, CDR2 FQNEAQ (reference sequence). CDR3 sequence reads: CASSGPTGLSSGNTIYF. The CDR3 coding sequence is TGTGCCAGCAGTGGCCCCACGGGACTCAGCTCTGGAAACACCATATATTTT. The full variable domain, its missing parts supplied by reference TRBV7-9 and TRBJ1-3, is DTGVSQNPRHKITKRGQNVTFRCDPISEHNRLYWYRQTLGQGPEFLTYFQNEAQLEKSRLLSDRFSAERPKGSFSTLEIQRTEQGDSAMYLCASSGPTGLSSGNTIYFGEGSWLTVV.

This clonotype appeared a few times. This chain links TRBV3-1 with TRBJ2-3; the D gene could be TRBD1 or TRBD2 (5 bases each). Between the trimmed V and J ends, which lost 2 bases and 3 bases, there was a span of 21 bases. The germline gives CDR1 LGHDT, CDR2 YNNKEL (reference sequence). This CDR3 is built from 18 residues. The CDR3 region has the DNA TGTGCCAGCAGCCAATCCTTCCCCCAGGGCCCGGGGACAGATACGCAGTATTTT. Protein sequence: CASSQSFPQGPGTDTQYF.

This clonotype was observed many times. The rearrangement joins TRBV12-3 or TRBV12-4 to TRBJ1-1; the match to TRBD1 covers 7 bases. The CDR3 runs 14 residues. The trim removed 7 bases at V and 3 bases at J, leaving 8 bases unmatched. DNA of the CDR3: TGTGCCAGCACCGAAACAGGGGTTTACACTGAAGCTTTCTTT. Its translation is CASTETGVYTEAFF.

This clonotype was observed at least ten times. The V call is TRBV27, the J call TRBJ2-5; D unclear. Trimming left V 0 bases short and J 0 bases short, with 2 bases between. Germline V lookup: CDR1 MNHEY, CDR2 SMNVEV (reference sequence). This CDR3 has 13 amino acids. This chain's CDR3 is CASSLSYQETQYF. DNA of the CDR3: TGTGCCAGCAGTTTATCTTACCAAGAGACCCAGTACTTC.

This clonotype was recorded at least ten times. This chain links TRBV24-1 with TRBJ2-1, with D perhaps assigned TRBD1 or TRBD2 (5 bases each). Per germline, CDR1 KGHDR and CDR2 SFDVKD. CDR3 size: 12 residues. V was clipped by 1 base and J by 10 bases, with 7 bases between them. CDR3 nucleotides: TGTGCCACCAGTGATTTCAGGGACGAGCAGTTCTTC. This sequence encodes CATSDFRDEQFF.

This clonotype was found many times. The chain recombines TRBV29-1 with TRBJ2-4, with D uncertain. Germline V gene data show CDR1 as SQVTM and CDR2 as ANQGSEA. Trimming stripped 4 bases from V and 6 bases from J, with 7 bases between. The length of the CDR3 is 11 residues. The CDR3 loop is CSVVTTNIQYF. The CDR3 DNA follows: TGCAGCGTTGTTACCACAAACATTCAGTACTTC.

As concerns this clonotype: A read error may explain this, as a much larger clone is one base away. The rearrangement uses TRBV7-9 and TRBJ1-1; D call uncertain. Germline V gene lookup returns CDR1 SEHNR and CDR2 FQNEAQ (reference sequence). The length of the CDR3 is 15 residues. CDR3 region: CAGSLDSWQNTEAFF. The CDR3 DNA sequence: TGTGCCGGCAGCTTAGATTCGTGGCAGAACACTGAAGCTTTCTTT.

This clonotype has a handful of counts. V and J are TRBV30 and TRBJ1-2; weak D call: TRBD1 (6 bases). In germline, CDR1 is GTSNPN, CDR2 SVGIG (reference sequence). The V end was cut by 5 bases, the J end by 7 bases, with 14 bases between. The CDR3 extends over 12 amino acids. In DNA form, the CDR3 reads TGTGCCTGGGGGGCCGGGGGCGCTGGCTACACCTTC. Translated: CAWGAGGAGYTF.

Ten or more counts support this clonotype. The V and J genes are TRBV5-6 and TRBJ2-1; D ambiguous. Trimming took off 2 bases at V and 1 base at J, with 7 bases between the two ends. The germline gives CDR1 SGHDT, CDR2 YYEEEE. The CDR3 consists of 14 residues. The CDR3 is CASSFEVSYNEQFF. The CDR3 coding sequence is TGTGCCAGCAGCTTTGAGGTTTCCTACAATGAGCAGTTCTTC. Looking up the rest from reference TRBV5-6 and TRBJ2-1 gives the full variable domain: DAGVTQSPTHLIKTRGQQVTLRCSPKSGHDTVSWYQQALGQGPQFIFQYYEEEERQRGNFPDRFSGHQFPNYSSELNVNALLLGDSALYLCASSFEVSYNEQFFGPGTRLTVL.

This clonotype came up many times. The chain is built from TRBV4-3 and TRBJ1-3; D gene uncertain. V was cut by 0 bases and J by 0 bases, with 6 bases left in between. There are 15 residues in the CDR3. From germline, CDR1 is LGHNA and CDR2 YSLEER. CDR3 sequence: CASSQDKLSGNTIYF. For the CDR3, the DNA is TGCGCCAGCAGCCAAGATAAGCTCTCTGGAAACACCATATATTTT.

This clonotype was observed many times. This chain joins TRBV7-3 and TRBJ2-5; TRBD2 agrees at 8 bases. The CDR3 is made up of 16 amino acids. Germline lookup yields CDR1 SGHTA and CDR2 FQGTGA. After removal of 5 bases from V and 2 bases from J, the junction contained 10 bases not matched to a gene. The CDR3 DNA is TGTGCCAGCAGCATTAGCGGGACCGAACCTCAAGAGACCCAGTACTTC. Translating gives CASSISGTEPQETQYF.

This clonotype was counted ten times or more. V usage is TRBV4-2 and J usage is TRBJ2-1; no clear D. Germline loops: CDR1 LGHNA, CDR2 YNFKEQ. This CDR3 is built from 14 residues. Trimming took 4 bases from V and 6 from J, leaving 13 bases between them. Here the CDR3 reads CASSPLANSNEQFF. In nucleotides, the CDR3 is TGTGCCAGCAGCCCCCTGGCCAACTCCAATGAGCAGTTCTTC.

This clonotype occurred many times. The V gene is TRBV20-1, the J gene TRBJ2-7; 8 nucleotides align to TRBD1. The germline gives CDR1 DFQATT, CDR2 SNEGSKA (reference sequence). The CDR3 consists of 15 residues. V was pared by 3 bases and J by 6 bases, with 13 bases of the junction left unmatched. In nucleotides, the CDR3 is TGCAGTGCTAGGCCCCGTAGGACAGGGAATACCGAGCAGTACTTC. Amino acid sequence: CSARPRRTGNTEQYF.

This chain uses TRBV18 with TRBJ1-1; D perhaps matches TRBD1 (5 bases). Trimming removed 6 bases from V and 6 bases from J, with 20 bases in between. This CDR3 is built from 15 residues. In germline, CDR1 is KGHSH, CDR2 LQKENI. The CDR3 sequence is CASSPSGGVGAEAFF. The CDR3 DNA is TGTGCCAGCTCGCCCTCGGGGGGGGTGGGAGCTGAAGCTTTCTTT.

The chain joins TRBV28 to TRBJ1-4; D remains ambiguous. Between the trimmed V and J ends, which lost 7 bases and 4 bases, there was a span of 13 bases. The CDR3 has 14 residues. From germline, CDR1 is MDHEN and CDR2 SYDVKM. CDR3 residues: CASTPGDYNEKLFF. In DNA form, the CDR3 reads TGTGCCAGCACCCCCGGAGATTATAATGAAAAACTGTTTTTT.

This chain links TRBV5-6 with TRBJ2-1; 10 bases agree with TRBD2. Germline V lookup: CDR1 SGHDT, CDR2 YYEEEE. This CDR3 contains 16 residues. V lost 0 bases and J lost 6; bases outside the gene matches: 6. CDR3 bases: TGTGCCAGCAGCTTGGTTTCAGCGGGGGGGCCCAATGAGCAGTTCTTC. Translation gives CASSLVSAGGPNEQFF. Using reference TRBV5-6 and TRBJ2-1 for the parts outside the CDR3, the full variable domain is DAGVTQSPTHLIKTRGQQVTLRCSPKSGHDTVSWYQQALGQGPQFIFQYYEEEERQRGNFPDRFSGHQFPNYSSELNVNALLLGDSALYLCASSLVSAGGPNEQFFGPGTRLTVL.

This clonotype was detected ten times or more. The chain employs TRBV10-2 and TRBJ2-3, with D uncertain. V lost 2 bases to trimming and J lost 2 bases, with 5 bases between them. Germline V gives CDR1 WSHSY, CDR2 SAAADI. CDR3 size: 13 residues. The DNA for the CDR3 is TGCGCCAGCAGTGAGACGCCCACAGATACGCAGTATTTT. Translated, it gives CASSETPTDTQYF.

This clonotype was recorded at least ten times. This chain links TRBV6-2 or TRBV6-3 with TRBJ2-5; perhaps TRBD2 as D (6 bases). V shed 6 bases and J shed 2 bases, with 10 bases lying between them. This CDR3 is 13 amino acids long. Germline CDR1 is MNHEY and CDR2 is SVGEGT. CDR3 nucleotides: TGTGCCAGCAGACCGGGACTTCAAGAGACCCAGTACTTC. Encoded protein: CASRPGLQETQYF.

The sample holds many counts of this clonotype. The V call is TRBV6-2 or TRBV6-3, the J call TRBJ1-5, with D tentatively TRBD1 (6 bases). Trimming removed 7 bases at V and 3 bases at J, with 13 bases between. This CDR3 has 14 amino acids. The germline CDR1 and CDR2 sequences are MNHEY and SVGEGT. CDR3 protein: CASTFGQTNQPQHF. The DNA of the CDR3 is TGTGCCAGCACCTTCGGACAGACCAATCAGCCCCAGCATTTT.

Many counts were recorded for this clonotype. V usage is TRBV30 and J usage is TRBJ2-1; D is uncertain. Germline V gene lookup returns CDR1 GTSNPN and CDR2 SVGIG (reference sequence). CDR3 size: 12 residues. The ends were cut back, 1 base at V and 6 bases at J, with 7 bases in the middle. The CDR3 protein is CAWSALGNEQFF. The CDR3, as DNA: TGTGCCTGGAGTGCCCTCGGCAATGAGCAGTTCTTC.